This T cell receptor (beta chain) was found in a study of T-cell reconstitution after alpha-beta-depleted transplantation in children. Study outcomes and limitations: Newly made T cells mostly supplied T-cell counts and diversity one year after transplant.

In this sample, this clonotype turned up a few times. Its antigen is unknown. Germline V gives CDR1 DFQATT, CDR2 SNEGSKA (reference sequence). The germline V and J ends were trimmed by 6 bases and 4 bases, with 15 bases remaining between them. The CDR3 consists of 13 residues. Researchers prepared the TCRbeta library using unique molecular identifiers, the study reports. A single record per CDR3 protein comes from TCRdb applying MiXCR to the PCR reads. The data show about 980,000 distinct CDR3 sequences, roughly 29% seen once. This receptor was identified in a boy younger than two who had a stem cell transplant for SCID, so the T cells may come from the graft donor. This material consisted of PBMCs, mostly from graft donor cells, taken 360 days after TCRalphabeta/CD19-depleted stem cell transplant. This sequence joins TRBV20-1 and TRBJ1-2, with D unclear. This CDR3 reads CSAPNSLRYGYTF. The CDR3 DNA is TGCAGTGCCCCGAATAGCCTCCGCTATGGCTACACCTTC.